Listed here is a single TCR beta chain. The antigen is unknown. This CDR3 is 13 amino acids long. CDR1 and CDR2 (germline): SGHNT, YYREEE (reference sequence). The V gene lost 4 bases and the J gene lost 5 bases, with 12 bases spanning the gap. This sample was included in a study of cytomegalovirus exposure and HLA in healthy donors. The PCR made use of 60 Vbeta and 13 Jbeta primers. Clones were read by immunoSEQ multiplex PCR, and TCRdb kept only the in-frame ones, dropping some. This sample's table reports 100,000 or so clones. General study results and limits: Reports described diagnosis of cytomegalovirus status by the classifier as highly specific and sensitive. Most TCR sequences proved rare, with some public TCRs found in many donors. The likely origin of a cluster of highly shared sequence variants was a sequencing artifact. There were approximately 150 TCR beta chains listed as cytomegalovirus-associated.

The chain is built from TRBV5-4 and TRBJ1-2; D perhaps matches TRBD1 (6 bases). This sequence was found in a woman in her twenties or thirties in good health and CMV-seronegative. The sequenced material came from PBMCs. Written as DNA, the CDR3 is TGTGCCAGCAGCAAACAGGGCGAGTATGGCTACACCTTC. This codes for CASSKQGEYGYTF.